This is a list of T cell receptor beta chains from one sample in a study of Ad26.COV2.S vaccination and SARS-CoV-2 variants. Method: immunoSEQ multiplex PCR; TCRdb's copy keeps in-frame clones and lacks some. The sample lists approximately 400,000 clones, approximately 85% seen once, with about 3.3% in the top ten. The specimen comprised peripheral blood, sampled in a trial of Ad26.COV2.S vaccine versus placebo. The receptor set was obtained from a person aged 18-60 years who received the Ad26.COV2.S COVID-19 vaccine or a placebo. Both conserved end residues are part of each CDR3. D genes are given only for firm matches. Some rows have no size entry. The others give once, few or many, or a class for an expanded clone.

length,D,J,size,V,DNA,CDR3
15,.,TRBJ1-4,.,TRBV6-5,TGTGCCAGCAGTCCCCAGCCGGCAACTAATGAAAAACTGTTTTTT,CASSPQPATNEKLFF
15,TRBD2,TRBJ2-3,.,TRBV10-3,TGTGCCATCAGTCTTAGCGGGGGGGCCGGGGATACGCAGTATTTT,CAISLSGGAGDTQYF
15,TRBD1,TRBJ1-4,few,TRBV7-9,TGTGCCAGCAGCAGATCGACAGGGAAGGATGAAAAACTGTTTTTT,CASSRSTGKDEKLFF
14,TRBD1,TRBJ1-1,few,TRBV10-1,TGCGCCAGCAGTGAGTCCCAGGGGGGCACTGAAGCTTTCTTT,CASSESQGGTEAFF
15,.,TRBJ1-2,once,TRBV7-9,TGTGCCAGCAGCTTAGCGGTGGGGGTAAGCTATGGCTACACCTTC,CASSLAVGVSYGYTF
14,.,TRBJ2-5,.,TRBV7-9,TGTGCCAGCAGCTTGGTGTCTGACCAAGAGACCCAGTACTTC,CASSLVSDQETQYF
18,TRBD1,TRBJ1-2,few,TRBV28,TGTGCCAGCAGTCCCCCTGGTTTACAGGGGGCGCTTGGATATGGCTACACCTTC,CASSPPGLQGALGYGYTF
14,.,TRBJ1-2,.,TRBV6-6,TGTGCCAGCATTTGGGGGCAGGGAATTTATGGCTACACCTTC,CASIWGQGIYGYTF
14,.,TRBJ1-1,.,TRBV28,TGTGCCAGCAGTTTGGGGCGGGTGTATACTGAAGCTTTCTTT,CASSLGRVYTEAFF
17,TRBD1,TRBJ1-1,.,TRBV14,TGTGCCAGCAGCCAAGATCAGGGGGCAGGGGTGTCCACTGAAGCTTTCTTT,CASSQDQGAGVSTEAFF
22,TRBD2,TRBJ2-3,.,TRBV2,TGTGCCAGCAAACACAGGGGAGCCGGGACTAGCTTACACCGACGGGGAACAGATACGCAGTATTTT,CASKHRGAGTSLHRRGTDTQYF
16,.,TRBJ1-3,.,TRBV30,TGTGCCTGGAGTGTGGCGGGACGGTACTCTGGAAACACCATATATTTT,CAWSVAGRYSGNTIYF
16,.,TRBJ1-1,.,TRBV11-2,TGTGCCAGCAGCTTAGGGGCTCGCTGGGGAGGGACTGAAGCTTTCTTT,CASSLGARWGGTEAFF
15,.,TRBJ2-1,.,TRBV27,TGTGCCAGCGCCCAGGTACGACAGGCGTACAATGAGCAGTTCTTC,CASAQVRQAYNEQFF
14,.,TRBJ1-1,.,TRBV19,TGTGCCAGTAACCCCGGGCGGGGGGTCGCTGAAGCTTTCTTT,CASNPGRGVAEAFF
16,TRBD2,TRBJ2-1,.,TRBV6-5,TGTGCCAGCAGTTACGGGTCGGGCGGGAGACGGAATGAGCAGTTCTTC,CASSYGSGGRRNEQFF
14,.,TRBJ2-7,.,TRBV28,TGTGCCAGCAGTTTTACCCTCAGCTCCTACGAGCAGTACTTC,CASSFTLSSYEQYF
18,TRBD1,TRBJ1-2,.,TRBV4-3,TGCGCCAGCAGCCAAGATTTCGGGACAGGGGTTTTAAACTATGGCTACACCTTC,CASSQDFGTGVLNYGYTF
14,.,TRBJ2-7,many,TRBV3-1/TRBV3-2,TGTGCCAGCAGCCAAGTAGGACAGCCCTACGAGCAGTACTTC,CASSQVGQPYEQYF
18,.,TRBJ2-1,.,TRBV29-1,TGCAGCGTTGAGGTCTATGCGGCGGGGTCCCTCTCGTACAATGAGCAGTTCTTC,CSVEVYAAGSLSYNEQFF
17,.,TRBJ1-6,.,TRBV18,TGTGCCAGCTCACCACAGGGCCAACATTTCATTAATTCACCCCTCCACTTT,CASSPQGQHFINSPLHF
15,.,TRBJ2-3,.,TRBV5-5,TGTGCCAGCAGCTTTTCTAGCGTCGTCACAGATACGCAGTATTTT,CASSFSSVVTDTQYF
14,.,TRBJ2-5,.,TRBV6-6,TGTGCCAGCAGGACACAGGCAGGCAAAGAGACCCAGTACTTC,CASRTQAGKETQYF
14,.,TRBJ1-1,.,TRBV5-6,TGTGCCAGCAGCTTGGTTTCTCTGAACACTGAAGCTTTCTTT,CASSLVSLNTEAFF
16,.,TRBJ2-2,.,TRBV5-4,TGTGCCAGCAGCTTGTTGACTAGTGGGTACACCGGGGAGCTGTTTTTT,CASSLLTSGYTGELFF
13,.,TRBJ1-5,.,TRBV2,TGTGCCAGCATGCAAGGGCCCAATCAGCCCCAGCATTTT,CASMQGPNQPQHF
16,.,TRBJ2-3,.,TRBV14,TGTGCCAGCAGCCAAGATTGGGGGGCTCGCACAGATACGCAGTATTTT,CASSQDWGARTDTQYF
12,TRBD1,TRBJ1-4,.,TRBV2,TGTGCCAGCCAGGGACAGAATGAAAAACTGTTTTTT,CASQGQNEKLFF
15,TRBD1,TRBJ2-7,many,TRBV27,TGTGCCAGCAGTTTCCAGGACAGGGCCTCTTACGAGCAGTACTTC,CASSFQDRASYEQYF
16,.,TRBJ1-2,.,TRBV9,TGTGCCAGCAGCGTTCACGCCCTGGGGGGCGCGTATGGCTACACCTTC,CASSVHALGGAYGYTF
13,.,TRBJ2-7,.,TRBV2,TGTGCCAGCGTAGTTCTAAGGGGGAGGGAGCAGTACTTC,CASVVLRGREQYF
14,.,TRBJ2-5,once,TRBV18,TGTGCCAGCTCACCCTTGTATAGTGGTGAGACCCAGTACTTC,CASSPLYSGETQYF
15,TRBD2,TRBJ2-7,.,TRBV3-1/TRBV3-2,TGTGCCAGCAGCCAAGGACTAGCGGGGGCCTACGAGCAGTACTTC,CASSQGLAGAYEQYF
15,TRBD1,TRBJ1-1,few,TRBV5-6,TGTGCCAGCAGCTTGCCAGGGGGCATGAACACTGAAGCTTTCTTT,CASSLPGGMNTEAFF
19,.,TRBJ2-6,.,TRBV4-3,TGCGCCAGCAGCCAAGAACGGGGCGCATCAGACCCTGGGGCCAACGTCCTGACTTTC,CASSQERGASDPGANVLTF
15,TRBD1,TRBJ2-5,.,TRBV2,TGTGCCAGCAGTGCACCAGGGGGCAAGCAAGAGACCCAGTACTTC,CASSAPGGKQETQYF
14,.,TRBJ2-7,few,TRBV2,TGTGCCAGCCTGAACCGTTCTTTACTCTACGAGCAGTACTTC,CASLNRSLLYEQYF
16,.,TRBJ2-7,.,TRBV19,TGTGCCAGTACCGCCTCGGGGCGGGGAATGGCCTACGAGCAGTACTTC,CASTASGRGMAYEQYF
14,.,TRBJ2-7,.,TRBV4-1,TGCGCCAGCAGCCAACTTCAGAGGGCGACTGAGCAGTACTTC,CASSQLQRATEQYF
19,TRBD1,TRBJ1-6,.,TRBV4-3,TGCGCCAGCAGCCGCCTCGACTCGATCCACGGACAGGGGAATTCACCCCTCCACTTT,CASSRLDSIHGQGNSPLHF
12,.,TRBJ2-1,.,TRBV12-3/TRBV12-4,TGTGCCAGCAGTTCGACCTACAATGAGCAGTTCTTC,CASSSTYNEQFF
14,TRBD1,TRBJ2-7,.,TRBV7-2,TGTGCCAGCAGCCCCGGGACAGGGAGTGGCGAGCAGTACTTC,CASSPGTGSGEQYF
18,.,TRBJ1-5,few,TRBV2,TGTGCCAGCAGCCCTCTCGTGGGCTCGGTCGATAGCAATCAGCCCCAGCATTTT,CASSPLVGSVDSNQPQHF
14,.,TRBJ2-1,.,TRBV2,TGTGCCAGCATGGGGAGTCCGTCCTACAATGAGCAGTTCTTC,CASMGSPSYNEQFF
15,TRBD2,TRBJ2-5,.,TRBV2,TGTGCCAGAGCGGGGGGCCAACTCCAGGGGGAGACCCAGTACTTC,CARAGGQLQGETQYF
10,.,TRBJ1-2,.,TRBV21-1,TGTGGGGTGCAAAAATATGGCTACACCTTC,CGVQKYGYTF
15,.,TRBJ2-5,.,TRBV11-2,TGTGCCAGCAGTTACACGACAGGGAGGGAAGAGACCCAGTACTTC,CASSYTTGREETQYF
15,.,TRBJ1-2,many,TRBV4-3,TGCGCCAGCAGCCAATCCTTGGAGACAGCTAGAGGCTACACCTTC,CASSQSLETARGYTF
17,TRBD2,TRBJ2-7,few,TRBV7-2,TGTGCCAGCAGCCTCCGTCGTGGTAGCGGGGGGTTCTACGAGCAGTACTTC,CASSLRRGSGGFYEQYF
16,.,TRBJ2-2,.,TRBV24-1,TGTGCCACCAGTGATTGGGACACACCGAACACCGGGGAGCTGTTTTTT,CATSDWDTPNTGELFF
23,TRBD1,TRBJ1-3,.,TRBV18,TGTGCCAGCTCACCGAAGGAGACTATTTGGGACAGGACCACCCCGGGGTCTGGAAACACCATATATTTT,CASSPKETIWDRTTPGSGNTIYF
13,.,TRBJ1-2,.,TRBV27,TGTGCCAGCAGTTTATGGCAGGGTGATGGCTACACCTTC,CASSLWQGDGYTF
13,.,TRBJ2-1,.,TRBV7-9,TGTGCCAGCAGCTTAGCCAATCTAAATGAGCAGTTCTTC,CASSLANLNEQFF
15,TRBD2,TRBJ2-7,.,TRBV27,TGTGCCAGCAGATTATGGACTAGCGCTTCCTACGAGCAGTACTTC,CASRLWTSASYEQYF